This entry concerns a single T cell receptor (beta chain). Its antigen is unknown. Sequencing used immunoSEQ multiplex PCR; TCRdb keeps in-frame clones, though not all of them. Of about 61,000 clones listed, 75% to 90% were seen once; the top ten hold less than 0.6%. These data are taken from a study of OX40 agonist ivuxolimab in advanced cancers. Background on the study: In this cohort, patients received ivuxolimab, an agonistic anti-OX40 (CD134) antibody. Across the patients, intravenous ivuxolimab was delivered every 2 weeks at 0.01 to 10 mg/kg. One patient with hepatocellular carcinoma and two with cutaneous melanoma, three in all, had partial responses.

Study observations and caveats: The average count of expanded clones was higher among CD8+ T cells than among CD4+.

From germline, CDR1 is MDHEN and CDR2 SYDVKM. This CDR3 contains 15 residues. Trimming took 4 bases from V and 3 from J; bases not matched to a gene: 5. This clonotype was sampled from an adult with an advanced solid tumor such as melanoma, head and neck, liver or kidney cancer. The sequencing used CD4+ or CD8+ T cells sorted from blood, collected in a trial of the OX40 agonist ivuxolimab. The rearrangement uses TRBV28 and TRBJ2-3; 9 bases fit TRBD2. CDR3 amino acids: CASSSLAGRTDTQYF. CDR3 bases: TGTGCCAGCAGTTCCCTAGCGGGAAGGACAGATACGCAGTATTTT.